This TCR beta chain was captured by sequencing in a study of T cells after posttransplantation cyclophosphamide. General study findings and limits: Later blood repertoires were often dominated by clones from the donor CD8+ memory compartment.

This clone has only a few counts. The antigen remains undetermined. V shed 3 bases, J shed 5 bases, and the junction held 8 bases outside the gene matches. CDR3 length equals 16 residues. Germline V gene data show CDR1 as PRHDT and CDR2 as FYEKMQ (reference sequence). Generated by immunoSEQ multiplex PCR, the TCRdb table keeps only in-frame clones and is missing some. The table has around 4,100 clones, 65% to 80% seen once. Cyclophosphamide on days +3 and +4 followed busulfan-fludarabine conditioning and a marrow graft. The rearrangement links TRBV13 to TRBJ2-1; 9 bases are a match to TRBD2. The starting material was PBMCs, obtained 29 days after a stem cell transplant with posttransplant cyclophosphamide. This TCR came from a male patient aged 50 or older who received an allogeneic stem cell transplant from an unrelated donor, was CMV-positive, and had acute GVHD only. Some T cells may arise from the graft donor. This chain's CDR3 is CASSFRIAGVDNEQFF. Written as DNA, the CDR3 is TGTGCCAGCAGCTTTAGAATAGCGGGAGTCGACAATGAGCAGTTCTTC.